This T cell receptor (beta chain) is drawn from a study of blood T cell repertoires in COVID-19. The CDR3 length is 16 residues. With 6 bases clipped from V and 7 bases from J, the junction kept 14 bases outside the gene matches. The germline V gene encodes CDR1 SGHRS and CDR2 YFSETQ. TCRdb's table, derived via immunoSEQ multiplex PCR, lists solely in-frame clones and lacks some. The table shows about 150,000 clones, with almost 85% occurring only once. This chain uses TRBV5-1 with TRBJ2-2; 8 bases align to TRBD1. The sequenced sample consisted of peripheral blood. This TCR was recovered from a man between 18 and 35 years old with active or convalescent COVID-19. Here the CDR3 reads CASTVGAGGRGGELFF. The CDR3 DNA is TGCGCCAGCACCGTAGGGGCAGGGGGCCGTGGCGGGGAGCTGTTTTTT.